This is a list of T cell receptor beta chains from one sample in a study of blood T cell repertoires in COVID-19. Sequenced by immunoSEQ multiplex PCR; TCRdb stores in-frame clones only, minus some. The table lists more than 85,000 clones, approximately 81% of them singletons. The sequenced material came from peripheral blood. The receptor source for this set is a man aged 80 or over with acute or convalescent COVID-19. CDR3s include the opening cysteine and the closing phenylalanine or tryptophan. The D gene is left open where the match is weak. Clone size, where shown, is once, few, many, or a class for clones that have expanded.

d_gene: .; abundance: once; j_gene: TRBJ2-7; len: 14; v_gene: TRBV6-2/TRBV6-3; CDR3nt: TGTGCCAGCAGTTACTCTTCAGGGGCCTACGAGCAGTACTTC; CDR3aa: CASSYSSGAYEQYF
d_gene: .; abundance: .; j_gene: TRBJ2-7; len: 13; v_gene: TRBV6-5; CDR3nt: TGTGCCAGCAGTTTCGATCGGTCCTACGAGCAGTACTTC; CDR3aa: CASSFDRSYEQYF
d_gene: .; abundance: .; j_gene: TRBJ1-4; len: 15; v_gene: TRBV4-3; CDR3nt: TGCGCCAGCAGCCAAGTCTTAACGACAGTCGAAAAACTGTTTTTT; CDR3aa: CASSQVLTTVEKLFF
d_gene: TRBD1; abundance: .; j_gene: TRBJ1-5; len: 15; v_gene: TRBV28; CDR3nt: TGTGCCAGCAGTTCCCCGGGACAGGTCAATCAGCCCCAGCATTTT; CDR3aa: CASSSPGQVNQPQHF
d_gene: .; abundance: .; j_gene: TRBJ1-5; len: 14; v_gene: TRBV15; CDR3nt: TGTGCCACCAGCCAGGGACTGAGCAATCAGCCCCAGCATTTT; CDR3aa: CATSQGLSNQPQHF
d_gene: .; abundance: .; j_gene: TRBJ1-2; len: 14; v_gene: TRBV6-2/TRBV6-3; CDR3nt: TGTGCCAGCAGTCCCCGACAGAAGGACTATGGCTACACCTTC; CDR3aa: CASSPRQKDYGYTF
d_gene: .; abundance: .; j_gene: TRBJ1-2; len: 16; v_gene: TRBV7-9; CDR3nt: TGTGCCAGCAGCGACGACCCCAAAGACAGACTCTATGGCTACACCTTC; CDR3aa: CASSDDPKDRLYGYTF
d_gene: .; abundance: .; j_gene: TRBJ2-7; len: 15; v_gene: TRBV5-6; CDR3nt: TGTGCCAGCAGCTTGGAATCTTATAGCACCTACGAGCAGTACTTC; CDR3aa: CASSLESYSTYEQYF
d_gene: .; abundance: .; j_gene: TRBJ1-4; len: 13; v_gene: TRBV5-5; CDR3nt: TGTGCCAGCAGCTTGGCAGTTAACGAAAAACTGTTTTTT; CDR3aa: CASSLAVNEKLFF
d_gene: .; abundance: .; j_gene: TRBJ2-7; len: 13; v_gene: TRBV12-3/TRBV12-4; CDR3nt: TGTGCCAGCAGCCAAGGACACATCTACGAGCAGTACTTC; CDR3aa: CASSQGHIYEQYF
d_gene: TRBD1; abundance: .; j_gene: TRBJ1-2; len: 13; v_gene: TRBV15; CDR3nt: TGTGCCACCAGCAGACAGGGGGCCCATGGCTACACCTTC; CDR3aa: CATSRQGAHGYTF
d_gene: .; abundance: few; j_gene: TRBJ2-2; len: 13; v_gene: TRBV30; CDR3nt: TGTGCCTGGAGTAAACAGGGTCCCGGGGAGCTGTTTTTT; CDR3aa: CAWSKQGPGELFF
d_gene: TRBD1; abundance: .; j_gene: TRBJ1-6; len: 15; v_gene: TRBV28; CDR3nt: TGTGCCACCTGTTCACAGGGGACTTATAATTCACCCCTCCACTTT; CDR3aa: CATCSQGTYNSPLHF
d_gene: TRBD1; abundance: .; j_gene: TRBJ1-4; len: 13; v_gene: TRBV28; CDR3nt: TGTGCCAGCCTTGACAGGGCGAATGAAAAACTGTTTTTT; CDR3aa: CASLDRANEKLFF
d_gene: TRBD1; abundance: .; j_gene: TRBJ2-7; len: 14; v_gene: TRBV9; CDR3nt: TGTGCCAGCAGCGTAGTGCCAGGGGGCGACGAGCAGTACTTC; CDR3aa: CASSVVPGGDEQYF
d_gene: .; abundance: few; j_gene: TRBJ1-6; len: 14; v_gene: TRBV3-1/TRBV3-2; CDR3nt: TGTGCCAGCAGCCAAGGCGGCGGTAATTCACCCCTCCACTTT; CDR3aa: CASSQGGGNSPLHF
d_gene: TRBD2; abundance: once; j_gene: TRBJ2-1; len: 15; v_gene: TRBV10-3; CDR3nt: TGTGCCACTACCCTTGATCTAGCGGGAGTGAGTGAGCAGTTCTTC; CDR3aa: CATTLDLAGVSEQFF
d_gene: .; abundance: .; j_gene: TRBJ2-6; len: 19; v_gene: TRBV6-6; CDR3nt: TGTGCCAGCAGCCGACGCACAGGTCTGAGTCTCTCTGGGGCCAACGTCCTGACTTTC; CDR3aa: CASSRRTGLSLSGANVLTF
d_gene: .; abundance: .; j_gene: TRBJ2-1; len: 15; v_gene: TRBV5-1; CDR3nt: TGCGCCAGCAGCGTGCGGGCAACGTACTACAATGAGCAGTTCTTC; CDR3aa: CASSVRATYYNEQFF
d_gene: .; abundance: .; j_gene: TRBJ2-5; len: 13; v_gene: TRBV29-1; CDR3nt: TGCAGCGTTGAGTCTCTACGGCAAGAGACCCAGTACTTC; CDR3aa: CSVESLRQETQYF
d_gene: .; abundance: .; j_gene: TRBJ1-6; len: 15; v_gene: TRBV5-1; CDR3nt: TGCGCCAGCAGCGCGACCGGTCAAGGGGATTCACCCCTCCACTTT; CDR3aa: CASSATGQGDSPLHF
d_gene: TRBD2; abundance: .; j_gene: TRBJ2-1; len: 16; v_gene: TRBV3-1/TRBV3-2; CDR3nt: TGTGCCAGCAGCCGAGAGGATGCTAGCGGGAGAAATGAGCAGTTCTTC; CDR3aa: CASSREDASGRNEQFF
d_gene: .; abundance: few; j_gene: TRBJ1-6; len: 14; v_gene: TRBV28; CDR3nt: TGTGCCAGCAGCCCATCTTCGGGTCATTCACCCCTCCACTTT; CDR3aa: CASSPSSGHSPLHF
d_gene: .; abundance: once; j_gene: TRBJ2-1; len: 13; v_gene: TRBV2; CDR3nt: TGTGCCAGCAGTGGCGGTCTAGTCGGTGAGCAGTTCTTC; CDR3aa: CASSGGLVGEQFF
d_gene: .; abundance: .; j_gene: TRBJ1-3; len: 16; v_gene: TRBV7-2; CDR3nt: TGTGCCAGCAGCCGCCATGATTCGCGGTCTGGAAACACCATATATTTT; CDR3aa: CASSRHDSRSGNTIYF
d_gene: .; abundance: .; j_gene: TRBJ2-3; len: 15; v_gene: TRBV7-3; CDR3nt: TGTGCCAGCAGCCCCGCTTTAGTGCGCACAGATACGCAGTATTTT; CDR3aa: CASSPALVRTDTQYF
d_gene: TRBD1; abundance: .; j_gene: TRBJ2-1; len: 15; v_gene: TRBV5-1; CDR3nt: TGCGCCAGCAGAAGGACGACAGGGGATTACAATGAGCAGTTCTTC; CDR3aa: CASRRTTGDYNEQFF
d_gene: TRBD2; abundance: once; j_gene: TRBJ2-2; len: 16; v_gene: TRBV7-6; CDR3nt: TGTGCCAGTACGGGGATCGGGACTAGCAACACCGGGGAGCTGTTTTTT; CDR3aa: CASTGIGTSNTGELFF
d_gene: TRBD1; abundance: .; j_gene: TRBJ2-7; len: 13; v_gene: TRBV28; CDR3nt: TGTGCCAGCAGTTCCGGACAGGGGACCGAGCAGTACTTC; CDR3aa: CASSSGQGTEQYF
d_gene: .; abundance: .; j_gene: TRBJ2-5; len: 16; v_gene: TRBV3-1/TRBV3-2; CDR3nt: TGTGCCAGCAGCCAAGATCGAGGTATCCGCCAAGAGACCCAGTACTTC; CDR3aa: CASSQDRGIRQETQYF
d_gene: .; abundance: .; j_gene: TRBJ2-3; len: 11; v_gene: TRBV28; CDR3nt: TGTGCCAGCAGCCTCGACGGGGCGCAGTATTTT; CDR3aa: CASSLDGAQYF
d_gene: TRBD2; abundance: .; j_gene: TRBJ2-3; len: 15; v_gene: TRBV5-1; CDR3nt: TGCGCCAGCAGCCTACTAGCGTCTAGCACAGATACGCAGTATTTT; CDR3aa: CASSLLASSTDTQYF
d_gene: .; abundance: .; j_gene: TRBJ2-2; len: 14; v_gene: TRBV30; CDR3nt: TGTGCCTGGAGTTACCTTCCGGTAATCGGGGAGCTGTTTTTT; CDR3aa: CAWSYLPVIGELFF
d_gene: .; abundance: .; j_gene: TRBJ1-4; len: 15; v_gene: TRBV14; CDR3nt: TGTGCCAGCAGCCAAGAACAGGCCACTAATGAAAAACTGTTTTTT; CDR3aa: CASSQEQATNEKLFF
d_gene: .; abundance: .; j_gene: TRBJ1-6; len: 13; v_gene: TRBV19; CDR3nt: TGTGCCAGTAGTGACATACAGGACTCACCCCTCCACTTT; CDR3aa: CASSDIQDSPLHF
d_gene: TRBD1; abundance: .; j_gene: TRBJ2-5; len: 15; v_gene: TRBV18; CDR3nt: TGTGCCAGCTCACCAGTAACAGGGGGGTCCGGAACCCAGTACTTC; CDR3aa: CASSPVTGGSGTQYF
d_gene: .; abundance: .; j_gene: TRBJ1-3; len: 16; v_gene: TRBV7-8; CDR3nt: TGTGCCAGCAGCTTAGGGCGGGAAGTAACTGGAAACACCATATATTTT; CDR3aa: CASSLGREVTGNTIYF
d_gene: .; abundance: .; j_gene: TRBJ1-5; len: 13; v_gene: TRBV7-2; CDR3nt: TGTGCCAGCAGCTCGGTTTCCGGTCAGCCCCAGCATTTT; CDR3aa: CASSSVSGQPQHF
d_gene: .; abundance: .; j_gene: TRBJ2-5; len: 13; v_gene: TRBV6-5; CDR3nt: TGTGCCAGCAGTTACTCGCGTCAAGAGACCCAGTACTTC; CDR3aa: CASSYSRQETQYF
d_gene: .; abundance: .; j_gene: TRBJ1-5; len: 15; v_gene: TRBV7-2; CDR3nt: TGTGCCAGCAGCTTATCACGGGGAATGGGTCAGCCCCAGCATTTT; CDR3aa: CASSLSRGMGQPQHF
d_gene: .; abundance: few; j_gene: TRBJ1-3; len: 16; v_gene: TRBV30; CDR3nt: TGTGCCTGGAGTGTACGTACACCTTCCTCTGGAAACACCATATATTTT; CDR3aa: CAWSVRTPSSGNTIYF
d_gene: .; abundance: .; j_gene: TRBJ2-5; len: 14; v_gene: TRBV4-2; CDR3nt: TGTGCCAGCAGCCAAGATGGCTTTAAAGAGACCCAGTACTTC; CDR3aa: CASSQDGFKETQYF
d_gene: TRBD1; abundance: .; j_gene: TRBJ2-5; len: 15; v_gene: TRBV7-9; CDR3nt: TGTGCCAGCAGCTCGGGACAGAGCTTCCAAGAGACCCAGTACTTC; CDR3aa: CASSSGQSFQETQYF
d_gene: .; abundance: .; j_gene: TRBJ2-6; len: 17; v_gene: TRBV4-3; CDR3nt: TGCGCCAGCAGCCAAGCCAGGGCCAGCTCTGGGGCCAACGTCCTGACTTTC; CDR3aa: CASSQARASSGANVLTF
d_gene: TRBD1; abundance: .; j_gene: TRBJ2-3; len: 15; v_gene: TRBV28; CDR3nt: TGTGCCAGCAGCCTTAGACAGGGGGGAACAGATACGCAGTATTTT; CDR3aa: CASSLRQGGTDTQYF
d_gene: TRBD2; abundance: .; j_gene: TRBJ2-3; len: 15; v_gene: TRBV19; CDR3nt: TGTGCCAGTATGACGGGGAGGGCCCGCACAGATACGCAGTATTTT; CDR3aa: CASMTGRARTDTQYF
d_gene: TRBD2; abundance: .; j_gene: TRBJ2-1; len: 16; v_gene: TRBV28; CDR3nt: TGTGCCAGCAGTTCTAGCGGGAGTGGGTCCTACAATGAGCAGTTCTTC; CDR3aa: CASSSSGSGSYNEQFF
d_gene: TRBD2; abundance: .; j_gene: TRBJ2-1; len: 15; v_gene: TRBV28; CDR3nt: TGTGCCAGCAGTCTCTTGCGGGGGACCTACAATGAGCAGTTCTTC; CDR3aa: CASSLLRGTYNEQFF
d_gene: TRBD1; abundance: .; j_gene: TRBJ1-4; len: 17; v_gene: TRBV28; CDR3nt: TGTGCCAGCAGTTCGTTTGACAGGGGCGTATTTAATGAAAAACTGTTTTTT; CDR3aa: CASSSFDRGVFNEKLFF
d_gene: TRBD1; abundance: .; j_gene: TRBJ2-5; len: 17; v_gene: TRBV20-1; CDR3nt: TGCAGTGCTAGTCGTCCGATAGGCAGGGGGCTAGGAGAGACCCAGTACTTC; CDR3aa: CSASRPIGRGLGETQYF